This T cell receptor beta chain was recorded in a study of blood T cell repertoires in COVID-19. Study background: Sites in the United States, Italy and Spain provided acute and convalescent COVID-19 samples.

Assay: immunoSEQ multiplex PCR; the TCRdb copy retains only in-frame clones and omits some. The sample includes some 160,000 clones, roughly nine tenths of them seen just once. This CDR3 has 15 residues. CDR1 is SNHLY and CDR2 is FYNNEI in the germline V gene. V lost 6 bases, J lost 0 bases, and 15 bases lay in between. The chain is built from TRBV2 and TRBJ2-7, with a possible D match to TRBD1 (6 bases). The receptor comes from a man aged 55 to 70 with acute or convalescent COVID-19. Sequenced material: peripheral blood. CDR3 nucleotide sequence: TGTGCCAGCAGGAAAGGGACAACGAGCTCCTACGAGCAGTACTTC. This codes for CASRKGTTSSYEQYF.